This T cell receptor (beta chain) was identified in a study of shared clonotypes between healthy human individuals. Study results and caveats: Researchers sampled only blood; tissue repertoires likely differ.

Germline-derived CDR1 and CDR2 are SGHAT and FQDESV (reference sequence). V dropped 7 bases and J dropped 5 bases, with 14 bases sitting between them. The CDR3 totals 13 residues. Concerning this clone itself: Its matching antigen is unknown.

Investigators spread the genomic DNA of each subset evenly over several immunoSEQ plates. Original analysis: Filtering differed because ImmunoSEQ produced junction-only sequences that carried no quality scores. Clones were read by immunoSEQ multiplex PCR, and TCRdb kept only the in-frame ones, dropping some. V and J calls plus clone size are reproduced from that table; the DNA served to infer D and trimming. This repertoire shows 400,000 to 500,000 clones, roughly 78% found once; its top ten account for roughly 12%. Sequencing used PBMCs. This sequence joins TRBV11-1 and TRBJ2-5, with D possibly TRBD2 on 6 matching bases. This clonotype originated in a woman aged 40 to 55 in good health. Some clones in this sample may be carry-over from other donors' samples. The CDR3, as DNA: TGTGCCAGCACCCAAACGGGGGTTGAGACCCAGTACTTC. Translated, it gives CASTQTGVETQYF.